These 24 T cell receptor beta chains were sequenced from one sample in a study of cytotoxic CD8 clonotypes in ibrutinib-treated CLL. The protocol was immunoSEQ multiplex PCR, while the TCRdb copy is restricted to in-frame clones and leaves out a portion. The sample carries 200,000 to 250,000 clones, roughly three quarters recorded once. Sequences were derived from PBMCs, sampled after 12 months of ibrutinib treatment. The receptors here all came from a human donor with chronic lymphocytic leukemia.

This sequence joins TRBV30 and TRBJ2-1, with 7 positions matching TRBD2. This CDR3 spans 14 amino acids. The V gene's germline CDR1 is GTSNPN and CDR2 SVGIG (reference sequence). Trimming took 2 bases from V and 4 from J; bases not matched to a gene: 5. CDR3 amino acids: CAWSRLADYNEQFF. The CDR3 bases are TGTGCCTGGAGTCGTCTAGCGGATTACAATGAGCAGTTCTTC.

The chain couples TRBV4-1 to TRBJ1-2, with unresolved D. This CDR3 has 14 amino acids. In germline, CDR1 is MGHRA, CDR2 YSYEKL. V lost 0 bases to trimming and J lost 2 bases, with 7 bases between them. The CDR3, as DNA: TGCGCCAGCAGCCAAGAATGGCTGAACTATGGCTACACCTTC. Translated: CASSQEWLNYGYTF.

This clone was observed a handful of times. The chain is built from TRBV9 and TRBJ1-3, with D uncertain. V gave up 0 bases and J gave up 4 bases, with 17 bases separating them. CDR3 size: 17 residues. Looked up from germline, CDR1 is SGDLS and CDR2 is YYNGEE. The CDR3 sequence: CASSVGVVGSSGNTIYF. The CDR3 DNA reads as TGTGCCAGCAGCGTAGGGGTCGTAGGGAGTTCCGGAAACACCATATATTTT.

This clone has only a few counts. The rearrangement joins TRBV2 to TRBJ1-2, with TRBD1 identical over 8 bases. The CDR3 runs to 13 residues. CDR1 SNHLY and CDR2 FYNNEI come from the germline V gene. Trimming at V came to 8 bases and at J to 7 bases, leaving 9 bases not matched to a gene. The CDR3 nucleotides are TGTGCCAGCGAGAGTGACAGGGGCCGTGGCTACACCTTC. This sequence encodes CASESDRGRGYTF.

This clone was seen more than once but under ten times. The chain links TRBV7-2 to TRBJ1-4; D is possibly TRBD1 (5 bases). The CDR3 sequence is 14 residues long. Trimming took 5 bases from V and 8 from J, leaving 15 bases between them. Germline CDR1 reads SGHTA; CDR2 reads FQGNSA. The CDR3 region has the DNA TGTGCCAGCAGCCGAGGGACTAGACGGGAAAAACTGTTTTTT. Translation: CASSRGTRREKLFF.

The chain recombines TRBV27 with TRBJ2-5; 8 bases align to TRBD2. This CDR3 is 13 amino acids long. V lost 6 bases, J lost 5 bases, and 5 bases stayed unmatched. Germline CDR1 reads MNHEY; CDR2 reads SMNVEV (reference sequence). The CDR3 reads CASRTGREETQYF. CDR3 DNA sequence: TGTGCCAGCAGGACCGGGAGGGAGGAGACCCAGTACTTC.

J is TRBJ2-1 and V is TRBV6-5, with 13 bases that match TRBD2. V dropped 10 bases and J dropped 9; count of bases not matched to a gene: 9. Germline assignment: CDR1 MNHEY and CDR2 SVGAGI. The CDR3 spans 14 residues. The CDR3 region is CATLRLAGGTEQFF. CDR3 sequence (DNA): TGTGCCACCCTAAGACTAGCGGGGGGTACTGAGCAGTTCTTC.

The chain employs TRBV4-3 and TRBJ2-7; possible D gene TRBD1, 6 bases. This CDR3 has 14 residues. Trimming took 1 base from V and 6 from J, leaving 13 bases between them. Germline V gene sequence: CDR1 LGHNA, CDR2 YSLEER. The CDR3 coding sequence is TGCGCCAGCAGCCAAGGGGGGCGAGGTACCGAGCAGTACTTC. Its translation: CASSQGGRGTEQYF.

V and J are TRBV23-1 and TRBJ1-3, with D uncertain. TRBV23-1 is sorted into the ORF group, with uncertain function. V was clipped by 1 base and J by 1 base, with 5 bases between them. The CDR3 runs 14 residues. The CDR3 region is CASSQFRSGNTIYF. The CDR3 coding sequence is TGCGCCAGCAGTCAATTCAGGTCTGGAAACACCATATATTTT.

The chain carries TRBV6-5 and TRBJ2-3, with D maybe TRBD1 (6 bases). V was pared by 3 bases and J by 4 bases, with 14 bases between. The CDR3 runs to 15 residues. CDR1 is MNHEY and CDR2 is SVGAGI in the germline V gene. CDR3 bases: TGTGCCAGCAGTTATCGACCGGACAGATCAGATACGCAGTATTTT. It codes for CASSYRPDRSDTQYF.

The V gene is TRBV7-9, the J gene TRBJ1-1; D is unresolved. The germline V gene encodes CDR1 SEHNR and CDR2 FQNEAQ (reference sequence). The CDR3 is 11 amino acids. V shed 8 bases and J shed 0 bases, with 4 bases lying between them. The CDR3 region has the DNA TGTGCCAGCCAATTGAACACTGAAGCTTTCTTT. Protein product: CASQLNTEAFF. Filled out from reference TRBV7-9 and TRBJ1-1, the complete variable domain reads DTGVSQNPRHKITKRGQNVTFRCDPISEHNRLYWYRQTLGQGPEFLTYFQNEAQLEKSRLLSDRFSAERPKGSFSTLEIQRTEQGDSAMYLCASQLNTEAFFGQGTRLTVV.

The chain employs TRBV6-5 and TRBJ2-4; perhaps TRBD2 as D (6 bases). The CDR3 is 15 amino acids. Trimming stripped 2 bases from V and 8 bases from J, with 16 bases between. Germline loops: CDR1 MNHEY, CDR2 SVGAGI. The CDR3 coding sequence is TGTGCCAGCAGTTACGGGGCGGGGAAGGGGCACATTCAGTACTTC. This translates into CASSYGAGKGHIQYF.

V usage is TRBV6-4 and J usage is TRBJ1-2; a possible D gene is TRBD1 (5 bases). Germline lookup yields CDR1 MRHNA and CDR2 SNTAGT. V was cut by 6 bases and J by 5 bases, with 19 bases left in between. The CDR3 is made up of 15 amino acids. In DNA form, the CDR3 reads TGTGCCAGCAGCCCCGATCTGGGGGTAGGATATGGCTACACCTTC. This translates into CASSPDLGVGYGYTF.

This chain links TRBV2 with TRBJ1-5; 10 positions match TRBD1. CDR3 size: 17 residues. J lost 3 bases, V lost 2 bases, and 7 bases had no gene match. Germline V lookup: CDR1 SNHLY, CDR2 FYNNEI. CDR3 residues: CASSEWDRGYPNQPQHF. DNA for the CDR3: TGTGCCAGCAGTGAATGGGACAGGGGTTATCCCAATCAGCCCCAGCATTTT.

The chain couples TRBV6-5 to TRBJ2-7, with 7 bases aligning to TRBD1. The V and J ends lost 0 bases and 2 bases, in that order; junction bases with no gene match: 4. This CDR3 has 15 amino acids. Germline CDR1 and CDR2: MNHEY and SVGAGI. The CDR3 reads CASSYSRTGPYEQYF. CDR3 in DNA: TGTGCCAGCAGTTACTCCCGGACAGGCCCCTACGAGCAGTACTTC.

The rearrangement uses TRBV29-1 and TRBJ1-1, with D tentatively TRBD1 (5 bases). The CDR3 totals 15 residues. Germline CDR1 and CDR2: SQVTM and ANQGSEA. V lost 6 bases to trimming and J lost 2 bases, with 19 bases between them. Here the CDR3 DNA reads TGCAGCGTGGCCCCCCGGGACGCCAGAAACACTGAAGCTTTCTTT. Translation: CSVAPRDARNTEAFF.

The chain couples TRBV29-1 to TRBJ1-2, with TRBD1 matching over 8 bases. The CDR3 runs to 14 residues. The V segment lost 7 bases and the J segment 8 bases; nucleotides outside the gene matches: 15. Germline V gives CDR1 SQVTM, CDR2 ANQGSEA. The CDR3 reads CSETRTGQSGGYTF. In DNA form, the CDR3 reads TGCAGCGAGACCAGGACAGGGCAGAGCGGCGGCTACACCTTC.

This chain uses TRBV27 with TRBJ1-1, with D possibly being TRBD1 (6 bases). CDR3 length: 14 amino acids. With 9 bases removed from V and 6 bases from J, the gap between germline ends came to 20 bases. Germline CDR1 MNHEY, CDR2 SMNVEV (reference sequence). The CDR3 spells CASTPRGGSAEAFF. CDR3 sequence (DNA): TGTGCCAGTACCCCACGTGGGGGCTCCGCTGAAGCTTTCTTT.

The chain uses TRBV4-1 and TRBJ2-7; TRBD1 matches 9 bases. The germline V gene encodes CDR1 MGHRA and CDR2 YSYEKL. V lost 1 base, J lost 1 base, and 2 bases stayed unmatched. CDR3 length equals 15 residues. CDR3 bases: TGCGCCAGCAGCCAAGTGGGACAGGGATCCTACGAGCAGTACTTC. It codes for CASSQVGQGSYEQYF.

The chain employs TRBV18 and TRBJ2-7, with 7 bases matching TRBD1. This CDR3 spans 14 amino acids. The V and J ends lost 5 bases and 1 base, in that order; junction bases with no gene match: 5. Germline assignment: CDR1 KGHSH and CDR2 LQKENI. The CDR3 protein is CASSTQGVSYEQYF. The CDR3 DNA reads TGTGCCAGCTCAACGCAGGGGGTTTCCTACGAGCAGTACTTC.

The chain uses TRBV7-2 and TRBJ1-2, with D uncertain. The CDR3 runs to 13 residues. Per the germline V gene, CDR1 is SGHTA and CDR2 is FQGNSA. The V end lost 4 bases, the J end lost 3 bases, and 9 bases lay between the germline ends. In DNA, the CDR3 is TGTGCCAGCAGCTCATTAACGGACTATGGCTACACCTTC. This encodes CASSSLTDYGYTF.

The V and J genes are TRBV7-3 and TRBJ2-7, with D tentatively TRBD1 or TRBD2 (6 bases each). Trimming cost V 5 bases and J 3 bases, with 17 bases left between them. The CDR3 sequence is 15 residues long. Germline assignment: CDR1 SGHTA and CDR2 FQGTGA. CDR3 DNA sequence: TGTGCCAGCAGCCCACAGGGACTCCCCATCTACGAGCAGTACTTC. Translation: CASSPQGLPIYEQYF.

The genes are TRBV28 and TRBJ1-1; D is unresolved. Deletions cut 4 bases from V and 6 bases from J, with 15 bases between. The CDR3 runs 14 residues. The germline CDR1 and CDR2 sequences are MDHEN and SYDVKM. Here the CDR3 DNA reads TGTGCCAGCAGTTCTCCCGACCGATTTGCTGAAGCTTTCTTT. This encodes CASSSPDRFAEAFF.

This clone was picked up one time. The CDR3: CASSFLQSYEQYF. The CDR3 DNA reads as TGTGCCAGCAGTTTTTTACAGAGCTACGAGCAGTACTTC. V gene TRBV28 combines with J gene TRBJ2-7; no clear D gene. Germline CDR1 MDHEN, CDR2 SYDVKM. Between the trimmed V and J ends, which lost 3 bases and 3 bases, there was a span of 9 bases. CDR3 length: 13 amino acids.